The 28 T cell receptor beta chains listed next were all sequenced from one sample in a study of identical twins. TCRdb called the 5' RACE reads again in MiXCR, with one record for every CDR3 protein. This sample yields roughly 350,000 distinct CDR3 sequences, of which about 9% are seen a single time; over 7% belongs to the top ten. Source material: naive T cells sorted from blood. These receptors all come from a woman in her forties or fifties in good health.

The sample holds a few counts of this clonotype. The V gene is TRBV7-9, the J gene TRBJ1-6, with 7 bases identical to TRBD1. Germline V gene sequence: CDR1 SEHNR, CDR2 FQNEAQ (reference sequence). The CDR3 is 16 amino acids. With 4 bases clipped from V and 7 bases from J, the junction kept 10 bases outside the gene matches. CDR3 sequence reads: CASSSDRSGVNSPLHF. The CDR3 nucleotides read TGTGCCAGCAGCTCGGACAGGTCGGGGGTCAATTCACCCCTCCACTTT.

This chain's CDR3 is CASSSLRARWFF. As DNA, the CDR3 is TGTGCCAGCAGTTCTCTTAGGGCACGTTGGTTCTTC. The gene calls are TRBV28 and TRBJ2-1; D unclear. V was pared by 4 bases and J by 15 bases, with 16 bases between. Germline assignment: CDR1 MDHEN and CDR2 SYDVKM. There are 12 residues in the CDR3.

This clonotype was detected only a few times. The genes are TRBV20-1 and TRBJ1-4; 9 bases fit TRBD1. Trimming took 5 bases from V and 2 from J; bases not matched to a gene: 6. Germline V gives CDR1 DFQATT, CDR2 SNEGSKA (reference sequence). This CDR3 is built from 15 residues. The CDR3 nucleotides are TGCAGTGCTGGAGGGACAGGGAAGACTAATGAAAAACTGTTTTTT. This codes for CSAGGTGKTNEKLFF.

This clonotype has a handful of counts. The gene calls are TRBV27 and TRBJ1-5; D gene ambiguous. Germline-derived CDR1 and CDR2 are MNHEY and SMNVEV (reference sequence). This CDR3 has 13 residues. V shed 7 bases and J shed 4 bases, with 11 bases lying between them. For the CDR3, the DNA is TGTGCCAGCATGGACGGTTTTAATCAGCCCCAGCATTTT. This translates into CASMDGFNQPQHF.

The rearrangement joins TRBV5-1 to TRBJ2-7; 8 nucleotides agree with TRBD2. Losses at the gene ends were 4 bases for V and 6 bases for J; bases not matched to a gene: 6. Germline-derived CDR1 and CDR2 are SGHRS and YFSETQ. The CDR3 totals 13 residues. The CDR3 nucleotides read TGCGCCAGCAGCCCGGGGGGGGCGAGCGAGCAGTACGTC. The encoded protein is CASSPGGASEQYV.

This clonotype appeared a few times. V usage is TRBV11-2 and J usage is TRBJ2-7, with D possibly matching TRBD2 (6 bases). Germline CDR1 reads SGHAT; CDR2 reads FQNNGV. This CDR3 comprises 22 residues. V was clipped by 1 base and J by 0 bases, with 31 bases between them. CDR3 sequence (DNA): TGTGCCAGCAGCTTAGGTCACCGGTTTGTCGGGACTGGAAAAAAAAGCTCCTACGAGCAGTACGTC. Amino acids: CASSLGHRFVGTGKKSSYEQYV.

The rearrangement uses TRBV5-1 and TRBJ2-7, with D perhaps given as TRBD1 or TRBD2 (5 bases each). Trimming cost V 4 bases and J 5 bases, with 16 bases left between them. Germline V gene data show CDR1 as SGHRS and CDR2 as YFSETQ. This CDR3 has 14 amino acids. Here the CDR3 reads CASSIIRGAHEQYF. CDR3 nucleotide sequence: TGCGCCAGCAGCATTATCAGAGGGGCGCACGAGCAGTACTTC.

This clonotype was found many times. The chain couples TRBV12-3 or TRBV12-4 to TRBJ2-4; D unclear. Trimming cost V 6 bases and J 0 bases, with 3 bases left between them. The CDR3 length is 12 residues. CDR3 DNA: TGTGCCAGCAGCCAAGCCAAAAACATTCAGTACTTC. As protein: CASSQAKNIQYF.

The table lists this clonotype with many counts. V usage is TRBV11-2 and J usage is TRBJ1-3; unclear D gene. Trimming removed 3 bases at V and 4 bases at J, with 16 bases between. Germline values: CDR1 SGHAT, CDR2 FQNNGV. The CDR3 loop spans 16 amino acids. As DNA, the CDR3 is TGTGCCAGCAGCTTTCCCCTGGAGGGCCTCGGAAACACCATATATTTT. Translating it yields CASSFPLEGLGNTIYF.

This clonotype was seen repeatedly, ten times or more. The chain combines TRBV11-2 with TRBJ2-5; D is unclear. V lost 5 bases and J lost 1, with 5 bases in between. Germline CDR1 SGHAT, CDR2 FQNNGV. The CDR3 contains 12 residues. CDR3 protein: CASSTLQETQYF. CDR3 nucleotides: TGTGCCAGCAGCACCCTCCAAGAGACCCAGTACTTC. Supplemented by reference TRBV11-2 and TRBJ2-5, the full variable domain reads EAGVAQSPRYKIIEKRQSVAFWCNPISGHATLYWYQQILGQGPKLLIQFQNNGVVDDSQLPKDRFSAERLKGVDSTLKIQPAKLEDSAVYLCASSTLQETQYFGPGTRLLVL.

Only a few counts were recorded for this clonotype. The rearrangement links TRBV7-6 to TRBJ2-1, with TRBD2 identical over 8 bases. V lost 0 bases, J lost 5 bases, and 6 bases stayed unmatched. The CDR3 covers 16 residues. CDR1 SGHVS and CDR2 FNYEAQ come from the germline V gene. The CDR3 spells CASSLAGSGIDNEQFF. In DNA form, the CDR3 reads TGTGCCAGCAGCTTAGCGGGTAGCGGGATTGACAATGAGCAGTTCTTC. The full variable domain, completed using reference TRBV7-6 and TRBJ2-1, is GAGVSQSPRYKVTKRGQDVALRCDPISGHVSLYWYRQALGQGPEFLTYFNYEAQQDKSGLPNDRFSAERPEGSISTLTIQRTEQRDSAMYRCASSLAGSGIDNEQFFGPGTRLTVL.

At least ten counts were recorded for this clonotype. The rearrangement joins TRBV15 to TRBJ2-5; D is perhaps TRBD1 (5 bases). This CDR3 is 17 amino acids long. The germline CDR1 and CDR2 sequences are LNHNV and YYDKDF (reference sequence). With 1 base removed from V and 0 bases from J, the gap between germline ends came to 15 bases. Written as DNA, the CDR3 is TGTGCCACCAGCAGAGGTGTCAGGGTGGATTACCAAGAGACCCAGTACTTC. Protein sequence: CATSRGVRVDYQETQYF.

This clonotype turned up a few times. The CDR3 loop is CASSEGFYGYTF. CDR3 sequence (DNA): TGTGCCAGCAGTGAGGGGTTCTATGGCTACACCTTC. The chain is built from TRBV2 and TRBJ1-2; no clear D. The CDR3 consists of 12 residues. V was shortened by 3 bases and J by 4 bases, with 6 bases between the two germline ends. CDR1 and CDR2 from the germline V gene are SNHLY and FYNNEI.

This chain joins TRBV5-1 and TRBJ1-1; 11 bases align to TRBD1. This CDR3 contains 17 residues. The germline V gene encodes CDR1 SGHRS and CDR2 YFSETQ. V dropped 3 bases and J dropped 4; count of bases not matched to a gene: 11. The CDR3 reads CASSSKGQGARGTEAFF. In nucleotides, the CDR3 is TGCGCCAGCAGCTCCAAAGGACAGGGGGCGCGGGGCACTGAAGCTTTCTTT.

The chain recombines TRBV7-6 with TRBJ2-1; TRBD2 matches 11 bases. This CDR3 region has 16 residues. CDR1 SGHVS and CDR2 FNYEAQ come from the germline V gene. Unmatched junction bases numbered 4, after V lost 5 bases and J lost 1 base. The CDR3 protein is CASSELAGESYNEQFF. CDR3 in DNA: TGTGCCAGCAGCGAACTAGCGGGAGAATCCTACAATGAGCAGTTCTTC.

CDR3 loop: CASSLGPSLYEQYF. CDR3 DNA sequence: TGCGCCAGCAGCTTGGGGCCGTCCCTTTACGAGCAGTACTTC. The rearrangement links TRBV5-1 to TRBJ2-7; no reliable D call. V lost 0 bases to trimming and J lost 4 bases, with 11 bases between them. This CDR3 contains 14 residues. Germline CDR1 is SGHRS and CDR2 is YFSETQ.

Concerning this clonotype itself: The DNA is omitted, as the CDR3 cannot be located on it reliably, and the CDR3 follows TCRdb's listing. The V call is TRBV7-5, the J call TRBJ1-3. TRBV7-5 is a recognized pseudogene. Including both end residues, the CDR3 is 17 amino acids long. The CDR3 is CISVSEAGPSSGNTIYF.

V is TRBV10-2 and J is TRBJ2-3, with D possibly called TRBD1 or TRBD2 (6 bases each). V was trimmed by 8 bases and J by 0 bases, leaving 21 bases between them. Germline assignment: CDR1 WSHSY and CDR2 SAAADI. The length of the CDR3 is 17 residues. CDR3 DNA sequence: TGCGCCAGCCCATCCGAGGGGGGATGGGATAGCACAGATACGCAGTATTTT. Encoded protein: CASPSEGGWDSTDTQYF.

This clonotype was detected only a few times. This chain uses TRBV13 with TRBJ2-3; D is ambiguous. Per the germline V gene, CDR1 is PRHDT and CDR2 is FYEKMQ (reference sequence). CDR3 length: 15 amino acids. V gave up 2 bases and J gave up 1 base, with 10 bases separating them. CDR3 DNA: TGTGCCAGCAGCTTACCACAGTCCGGCACAGATACGCAGTATTTT. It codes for CASSLPQSGTDTQYF.

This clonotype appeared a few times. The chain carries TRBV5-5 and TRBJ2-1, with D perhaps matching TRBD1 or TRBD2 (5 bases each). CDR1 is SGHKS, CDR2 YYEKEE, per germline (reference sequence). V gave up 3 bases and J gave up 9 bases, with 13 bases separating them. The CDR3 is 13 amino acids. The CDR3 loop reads CASSSIFGGEQFF. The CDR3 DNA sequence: TGTGCCAGCAGCTCGATATTTGGGGGTGAGCAGTTCTTC. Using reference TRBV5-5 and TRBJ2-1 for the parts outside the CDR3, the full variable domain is DAGVTQSPTHLIKTRGQQVTLRCSPISGHKSVSWYQQVLGQGPQFIFQYYEKEERGRGNFPDRFSARQFPNYSSELNVNALLLGDSALYLCASSSIFGGEQFFGPGTRLTVL.

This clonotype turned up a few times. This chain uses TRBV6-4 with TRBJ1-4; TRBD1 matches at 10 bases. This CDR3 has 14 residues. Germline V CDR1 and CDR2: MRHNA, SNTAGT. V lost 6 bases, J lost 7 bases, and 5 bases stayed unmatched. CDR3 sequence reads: CASSPGTGVEKLFF. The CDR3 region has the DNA TGTGCCAGCAGCCCTGGGACAGGGGTTGAAAAACTGTTTTTT.

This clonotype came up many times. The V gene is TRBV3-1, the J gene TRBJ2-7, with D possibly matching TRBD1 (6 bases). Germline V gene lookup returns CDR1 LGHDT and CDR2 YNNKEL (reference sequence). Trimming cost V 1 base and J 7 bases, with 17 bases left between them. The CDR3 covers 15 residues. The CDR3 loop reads CASSQAGTSVREQYF. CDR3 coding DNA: TGTGCCAGCAGCCAAGCCGGGACATCGGTACGGGAGCAGTACTTC.

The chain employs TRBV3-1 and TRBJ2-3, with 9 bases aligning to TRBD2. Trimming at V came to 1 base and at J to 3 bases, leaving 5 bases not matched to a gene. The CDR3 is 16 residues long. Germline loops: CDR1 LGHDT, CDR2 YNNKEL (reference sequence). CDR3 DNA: TGTGCCAGCAGCCAAGCTAGCGGGATGTGGACAGATACGCAGTATTTT. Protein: CASSQASGMWTDTQYF.

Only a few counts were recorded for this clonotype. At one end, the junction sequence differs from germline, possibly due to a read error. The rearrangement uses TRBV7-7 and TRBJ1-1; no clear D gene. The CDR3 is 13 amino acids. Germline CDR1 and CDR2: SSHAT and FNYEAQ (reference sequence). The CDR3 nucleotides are TGTGCTAGCAGTTACGGACCCTACACTGAAGCTTTCTTT. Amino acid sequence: CASSYGPYTEAFF.

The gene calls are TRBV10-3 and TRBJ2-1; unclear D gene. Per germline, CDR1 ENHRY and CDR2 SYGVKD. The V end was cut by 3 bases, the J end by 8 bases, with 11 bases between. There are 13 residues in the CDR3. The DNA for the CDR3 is TGTGCCATCAGTGACCAGTTCCGGGATGAGCAGTTCTTC. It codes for CAISDQFRDEQFF.

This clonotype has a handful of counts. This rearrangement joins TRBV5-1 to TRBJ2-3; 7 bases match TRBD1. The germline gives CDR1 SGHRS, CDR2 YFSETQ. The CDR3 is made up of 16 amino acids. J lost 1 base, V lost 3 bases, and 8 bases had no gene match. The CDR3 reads CASSSRQGRGTDTQYF. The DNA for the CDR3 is TGCGCCAGCAGCTCCAGACAGGGTCGAGGCACAGATACGCAGTATTTT. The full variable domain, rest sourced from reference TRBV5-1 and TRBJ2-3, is KAGVTQTPRYLIKTRGQQVTLSCSPISGHRSVSWYQQTPGQGLQFLFEYFSETQRNKGNFPGRFSGRQFSNSRSEMNVSTLELGDSALYLCASSSRQGRGTDTQYFGPGTRLTVL.

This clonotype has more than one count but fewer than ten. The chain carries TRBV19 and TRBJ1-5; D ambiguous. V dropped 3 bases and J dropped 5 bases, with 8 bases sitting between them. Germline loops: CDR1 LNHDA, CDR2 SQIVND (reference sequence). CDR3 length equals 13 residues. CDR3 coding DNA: TGTGCCAGTAGTATGCATGGGGATCAGCCCCAGCATTTT. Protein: CASSMHGDQPQHF.

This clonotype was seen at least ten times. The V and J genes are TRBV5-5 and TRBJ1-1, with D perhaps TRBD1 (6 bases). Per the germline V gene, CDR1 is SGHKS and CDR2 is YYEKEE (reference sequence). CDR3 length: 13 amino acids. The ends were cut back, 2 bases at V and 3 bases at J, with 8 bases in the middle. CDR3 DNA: TGTGCCAGCAGCTTACAGGGACACACTGAAGCTTTCTTT. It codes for CASSLQGHTEAFF.